Below, 25 T cell receptor beta chains from the same sample are listed, as sequenced in a study of regulatory T cells in long-lasting Graves disease. Arm-PCR of CDR3 regions and iRepertoire HTBI primers were the basis on which TCR beta libraries were built. TCRdb reanalysed the multiplex PCR reads using MiXCR and keeps one entry per CDR3 protein. This sample has around 340,000 distinct CDR3 sequences, with roughly a fifth found just once. Time point described: persistent/refractory GD, antithyroid drugs over 5 years with positive TRAb. Researchers made the TCR library from RNA that was extracted from PBMCs. Sequenced material: peripheral blood mononuclear cells (PBMCs), taken when the disease was refractory, from a patient treated with antithyroid drugs. The source is a female donor with Graves disease.

V usage is TRBV9 and J usage is TRBJ1-5; 7 bases are a match to TRBD1. The trim removed 4 bases at V and 4 bases at J, leaving 11 bases unmatched. This CDR3 has 16 residues. CDR1 SGDLS and CDR2 YYNGEE come from the germline V gene. DNA of the CDR3: TGTGCCAGCAGCCTCAATGAGACAGGGTCAAATCAGCCCCAGCATTTT. It codes for CASSLNETGSNQPQHF.

Regarding this clonotype: The germline gene is not matched at one end of the junction; a read error may be the cause. The chain employs TRBV6-4 and TRBJ2-2, with a weak D call TRBD1 (6 bases). Germline V gene data show CDR1 as MRHNA and CDR2 as SNTAGT. This CDR3 has 17 amino acids. The CDR3 here is CASSYSTGPTNTGELFF. The CDR3, as DNA: TGTGCCAGCAGTTACTCGACAGGACCTACGAACACCGGGGAGCTGTTTTTT.

This clonotype appeared a few times. The chain couples TRBV11-3 to TRBJ1-6; tentatively, D is TRBD1 (5 bases). The CDR3 contains 15 residues. The V gene's germline CDR1 is SGHNT and CDR2 YENEEA. The ends were cut back, 2 bases at V and 12 bases at J, with 17 bases in the middle. This chain's CDR3 is CASSLSGHGYRPLHF. The CDR3 DNA sequence: TGTGCCAGCAGCTTATCTGGACACGGGTACCGACCCCTCCACTTT.

This clonotype was counted ten times or more. The chain links TRBV6-1 to TRBJ1-1; D uncertain. The V gene's germline CDR1 is MNHNS and CDR2 SASEGT. The CDR3 spans 14 residues. Between the trimmed V and J ends, which lost 6 bases and 4 bases, there was a span of 15 bases. The CDR3 loop is CASRPPGFATEAFF. The DNA of the CDR3 is TGTGCCAGCAGGCCGCCAGGTTTTGCCACTGAAGCTTTCTTT.

A note on this clonotype: A much more abundant neighbour one base away suggests this may be a read error. The chain carries TRBV2 and TRBJ2-7; TRBD1 is a possible D gene (5 bases). This CDR3 is built from 15 residues. Germline lookup yields CDR1 SNHLY and CDR2 FYNNEI. Written as DNA, the CDR3 is TGTGCCAGCAGTACTCGACAGACCATTTCCTGCGAGCAGTACTTC. It codes for CASSTRQTISCEQYF.

Here the CDR3 DNA reads TGTGCCAGCAGTTCATTGCGACTAGCGGAATTGAGCTCCTACGAGCAGTACTTC. Translated, it gives CASSSLRLAELSSYEQYF. V usage is TRBV12-3 or TRBV12-4 and J usage is TRBJ2-7, with TRBD2 matching over 9 bases. Germline trimming cut 4 bases from V and 0 bases from J; bases unmatched to any gene: 13. CDR3 length equals 18 residues.

The chain links TRBV12-3 or TRBV12-4 to TRBJ2-3; no definite D call. Trimming shortened V by 4 bases and J by 6 bases, and 5 bases separated the two germline ends. The length of the CDR3 is 11 residues. Here the CDR3 DNA reads TGTGCCAGCAGTTCATTCGATACGCAGTATTTT. Amino acids: CASSSFDTQYF.

This chain joins TRBV10-3 and TRBJ1-1, with D possibly matching TRBD1 (5 bases). Trimming pared 7 bases from V and 2 bases from J, leaving 17 bases between. Germline-derived CDR1 and CDR2 are ENHRY and SYGVKD. This CDR3 spans 15 amino acids. The CDR3 reads CAITRTGQGNTEAFF. The CDR3 DNA follows: TGTGCCATCACAAGGACGGGGCAGGGAAACACTGAAGCTTTCTTT.

Many counts were recorded for this clonotype. The rearrangement uses TRBV7-9 and TRBJ2-5; D is possibly TRBD1 (6 bases). Per the germline V gene, CDR1 is SEHNR and CDR2 is FQNEAQ (reference sequence). The V end was cut by 4 bases, the J end by 4 bases, with 16 bases between. This CDR3 has 15 residues. As DNA, the CDR3 is TGTGCCAGCAGCTCCCTAGGACAGATGGGAGAGACCCAGTACTTC. Translation gives CASSSLGQMGETQYF.

V usage is TRBV18 and J usage is TRBJ2-2; D remains ambiguous. V lost 3 bases and J lost 5, with 16 bases in between. This CDR3 region has 16 residues. From germline, CDR1 is KGHSH and CDR2 LQKENI. The CDR3 region is CASSPPNGFLTGELFF. The CDR3 bases are TGTGCCAGCTCACCGCCGAATGGGTTCTTGACCGGGGAGCTGTTTTTT.

The genes are TRBV5-6 and TRBJ1-1, with D uncertain. Trimming left V 5 bases short and J 1 base short, with 18 bases between. Germline loops: CDR1 SGHDT, CDR2 YYEEEE. The CDR3 is 16 amino acids. This CDR3 is CASRRTPGAGNTEAFF. The CDR3 DNA reads as TGTGCCAGCAGGCGGACTCCCGGCGCGGGGAACACTGAAGCTTTCTTT.

The CDR3: CASSYSLGGGSYNEQFF. DNA of the CDR3: TGTGCCAGCAGTTACTCACTGGGGGGAGGCTCCTACAATGAGCAGTTCTTC. The chain is built from TRBV6-5 and TRBJ2-1, with D possibly being TRBD2 (6 bases). This CDR3 has 17 amino acids. Germline assignment: CDR1 MNHEY and CDR2 SVGAGI. V was clipped by 0 bases and J by 0 bases, with 12 bases between them.

V gene TRBV14 combines with J gene TRBJ2-1; a possible D gene is TRBD1 (5 bases). There are 16 residues in the CDR3. In germline, CDR1 is SGHDN, CDR2 FVKESK. Trimming stripped 4 bases from V and 4 bases from J, with 17 bases between. CDR3 loop: CASSPMAFDSYNEQFF. CDR3 bases: TGTGCCAGCAGCCCGATGGCATTTGACAGTTACAATGAGCAGTTCTTC.

This clonotype was counted many times. V and J are TRBV28 and TRBJ1-5, with D hard to call. The CDR3 spans 15 residues. The germline V gene encodes CDR1 MDHEN and CDR2 SYDVKM. Between the trimmed V and J ends, which lost 1 base and 2 bases, there was a span of 9 bases. Written as DNA, the CDR3 is TGTGCCAGCAGTTTATCTCCAATAGGCAATCAGCCCCAGCATTTT. This sequence encodes CASSLSPIGNQPQHF.

This clonotype was seen at least ten times. The V gene is TRBV12-3 or TRBV12-4, the J gene TRBJ2-7; 8 bases are a match to TRBD2. The junction had 9 bases not matched to a gene; V was cut back by 6 bases and J by 5 bases. There are 14 residues in the CDR3. As DNA, the CDR3 is TGTGCCAGCAGCTCGGGGGGGCAGAGGAACGAGCAGTACTTC. Residues: CASSSGGQRNEQYF.

This clonotype has just one count. The V gene is TRBV5-8, the J gene TRBJ2-4; tentative D call: TRBD2 (5 bases). CDR1 and CDR2 (germline): SGHTS, YDEGEE. V gave up 1 base and J gave up 0 bases, with 11 bases separating them. The CDR3 is 16 amino acids. In DNA, the CDR3 is TGTGCCAGCAGCTTGATCACAGCGGTAGCCAAAAACATTCAGTACTTC. Translation gives CASSLITAVAKNIQYF.

This clonotype showed up just a few times. The DNA of the CDR3 is TGTGCCAGTAGTATATGGCTAGCGGGAGAAGGAGAGACCCAGTACTTC. This sequence encodes CASSIWLAGEGETQYF. The V and J genes are TRBV19 and TRBJ2-5; 10 bases agree with TRBD2. Germline CDR1 LNHDA, CDR2 SQIVND (reference sequence). The CDR3 covers 16 residues. Unmatched junction bases numbered 7, after V lost 2 bases and J lost 4 bases.

This clonotype was detected ten times or more. The chain uses TRBV15 and TRBJ2-5; D remains ambiguous. This CDR3 comprises 13 residues. Trimming pared 5 bases from V and 4 bases from J, leaving 11 bases between. The V gene's germline CDR1 is LNHNV and CDR2 YYDKDF (reference sequence). The DNA of the CDR3 is TGTGCCACCAGCCGTGGGCCGGGAGAGACCCAGTACTTC. It is translated as CATSRGPGETQYF.

V and J are TRBV9 and TRBJ1-4; unclear D gene. The CDR3 runs to 14 residues. V lost 2 bases to trimming and J lost 4 bases, with 9 bases between them. The germline gives CDR1 SGDLS, CDR2 YYNGEE. CDR3 sequence reads: CASSVSAHNEKLFF. The CDR3 DNA follows: TGTGCCAGCAGCGTTTCGGCCCATAATGAAAAACTGTTTTTT.

This clonotype was detected ten times or more. The rearrangement uses TRBV7-2 and TRBJ2-7; no definite D call. The V gene lost 5 bases and the J gene lost 5 bases, with 16 bases spanning the gap. Germline CDR1 reads SGHTA; CDR2 reads FQGNSA. The CDR3 is 14 amino acids. DNA of the CDR3: TGTGCCAGCAGCACCCACTTACCCCCTGACGAGCAGTACTTC. As protein: CASSTHLPPDEQYF.

This clonotype was recorded at least ten times. V and J are TRBV28 and TRBJ1-5; possibly TRBD1 for D (6 bases). This CDR3 is built from 16 residues. The ends were cut back, 6 bases at V and 0 bases at J, with 15 bases in the middle. From germline, CDR1 is MDHEN and CDR2 SYDVKM. The CDR3 loop is CASSQYRGGSNQPQHF. The CDR3, as DNA: TGTGCCAGCAGCCAATACAGAGGGGGTAGCAATCAGCCCCAGCATTTT.

This clonotype was observed at least ten times. CDR3 DNA sequence: TGTGCCGGCCACAGGGGGGAAGGCTCCTACGAGCAGTACTTC. Translated: CAGHRGEGSYEQYF. The chain carries TRBV2 and TRBJ2-7; 8 bases map to TRBD1. The V gene's germline CDR1 is SNHLY and CDR2 FYNNEI. V gave up 11 bases and J gave up 0 bases; unmatched junction bases: 9. The CDR3 is made up of 14 amino acids.

The rearrangement uses TRBV28 and TRBJ2-3; 8 bases agree with TRBD2. V shed 3 bases, J shed 3 bases, and the junction held 5 bases outside the gene matches. The CDR3 is 15 residues long. Germline CDR1 is MDHEN and CDR2 is SYDVKM. As DNA, the CDR3 is TGTGCCAGCAGTTTGAGCGGGAGTCCGACAGATACGCAGTATTTT. Its protein product is CASSLSGSPTDTQYF.

Many counts were recorded for this clonotype. CDR3 in amino acids: CASGGARGYTF. The CDR3 nucleotides are TGTGCCAGCGGAGGTGCTCGGGGCTACACCTTC. This chain links TRBV2 with TRBJ1-2; D remains unclear. This CDR3 is built from 11 residues. The V gene's germline CDR1 is SNHLY and CDR2 FYNNEI. The V and J ends lost 8 bases and 8 bases respectively, with 12 bases between them.

This clonotype was counted a few times. The rearrangement uses TRBV6-1 and TRBJ2-7, with D perhaps matching TRBD2 (6 bases). The CDR3 sequence is 14 residues long. Between the trimmed V and J ends, which lost 5 bases and 1 base, there was a span of 12 bases. CDR1 MNHNS and CDR2 SASEGT come from the germline V gene. The CDR3 DNA sequence: TGTGCCAGCAGTAAAACTAGCATTTCCTACGAGCAGTACTTC. Encoded protein: CASSKTSISYEQYF.